The 29 T cell receptor beta chains listed next were all sequenced from one sample in a study of shared clonotypes between healthy human individuals. Sequencing used immunoSEQ multiplex PCR; TCRdb keeps in-frame clones, though not all of them. Here the sample spans a few million clones, over 90% being singletons. The source material was naive CD4+ T cells from PBMCs. The subset is: CD45RA+ positively selected. The receptor set was obtained from a man between 18 and 29 years old in good health. Some clones in this sample may be carry-over from other donors' samples.

The V call is TRBV6-1, the J call TRBJ1-1, with D perhaps matching TRBD1 (5 bases). CDR1 and CDR2 from the germline V gene are MNHNS and SASEGT. The CDR3 covers 15 residues. V was clipped by 5 bases and J by 0 bases, with 13 bases between them. The CDR3 here is CASSLSAGMNTEAFF. In DNA, the CDR3 is TGTGCCAGCAGTTTAAGTGCAGGGATGAACACTGAAGCTTTCTTT.

This sequence joins TRBV19 and TRBJ2-7; TRBD2 matches 12 bases. J gave up 4 bases and V 8 bases, and 9 bases lay outside the gene matches. Germline CDR1 is LNHDA and CDR2 is SQIVND (reference sequence). This CDR3 region has 15 residues. CDR3 protein: CASSKLAGGVYEQYF. CDR3 in DNA: TGTGCCAGTTCGAAACTAGCGGGAGGTGTTTACGAGCAGTACTTC.

The rearrangement joins TRBV2 to TRBJ2-7, with 11 nucleotides matching TRBD2. The V and J ends lost 11 bases and 5 bases, in that order; junction bases with no gene match: 5. CDR3 length: 12 amino acids. Germline V gives CDR1 SNHLY, CDR2 FYNNEI. The chain's CDR3 is CADGLAGHEQYF. As DNA, the CDR3 is TGTGCCGACGGACTAGCGGGCCACGAGCAGTACTTC.

The CDR3 DNA sequence: TGCGCCAGCAGCCTGCAGGGAAGCAATGAGCAGTTCTTC. Translated, it gives CASSLQGSNEQFF. The V gene is TRBV5-1, the J gene TRBJ2-1; maybe TRBD1 (5 bases). The CDR3 has 13 amino acids. The V gene's germline CDR1 is SGHRS and CDR2 YFSETQ. V was trimmed by 4 bases and J by 6 bases, leaving 11 bases between them. The whole variable domain, remainder taken from reference TRBV5-1 and TRBJ2-1, is KAGVTQTPRYLIKTRGQQVTLSCSPISGHRSVSWYQQTPGQGLQFLFEYFSETQRNKGNFPGRFSGRQFSNSRSEMNVSTLELGDSALYLCASSLQGSNEQFFGPGTRLTVL.

This chain uses TRBV7-2 with TRBJ2-7, with TRBD1 identical over 8 bases. CDR1 is SGHTA and CDR2 is FQGNSA in the germline V gene. The CDR3 is 15 residues long. V lost 5 bases, J lost 4 bases, and 10 bases stayed unmatched. CDR3 in amino acids: CASSTQTGDSYEQYF. CDR3 sequence (DNA): TGTGCCAGCAGCACGCAGACAGGGGATTCGTACGAGCAGTACTTC.

The V gene is TRBV5-1, the J gene TRBJ2-7; tentatively, D is TRBD2 (5 bases). CDR1 and CDR2 from the germline V gene are SGHRS and YFSETQ. There are 16 residues in the CDR3. The V end lost 2 bases, the J end lost 2 bases, and 17 bases lay between the germline ends. The CDR3 is CASSFSLRSGAYEQYF. Here the CDR3 DNA reads TGCGCCAGCAGCTTCTCACTCCGGAGCGGAGCCTACGAGCAGTACTTC.

This chain uses TRBV5-4 with TRBJ2-1; 7 bases are shared with TRBD2. The germline gives CDR1 SGHNT, CDR2 YYREEE (reference sequence). CDR3 size: 12 residues. J gave up 15 bases and V 0 bases, and 6 bases lay outside the gene matches. The CDR3 loop reads CASSLVAGPWFF. CDR3 DNA: TGTGCCAGCAGCTTGGTAGCGGGTCCTTGGTTCTTC.

In regard to this clone: The same CDR3 is also encoded by other DNA sequences in this sample. The V call is TRBV6-5, the J call TRBJ1-5; D is ambiguous. The germline gives CDR1 MNHEY, CDR2 SVGAGI. This CDR3 has 13 residues. V was trimmed by 8 bases and J by 2 bases, leaving 10 bases between them. CDR3 protein: CASRETRNQPQHF. CDR3 DNA: TGTGCCAGCCGGGAAACCCGCAATCAGCCCCAGCATTTT.

The chain links TRBV5-1 to TRBJ2-5, with a tentative D call TRBD1 (5 bases). The germline V gene has CDR1 SGHRS and CDR2 YFSETQ. The CDR3 spans 16 residues. V lost 0 bases and J lost 1, with 13 bases in between. The CDR3 is CASSLEAAGPQETQYF. The CDR3 coding sequence is TGCGCCAGCAGCTTGGAGGCGGCAGGGCCCCAAGAGACCCAGTACTTC.

This sequence joins TRBV6-5 and TRBJ1-2; D unclear. Trimming took off 4 bases at V and 2 bases at J, with 11 bases between the two ends. Germline V CDR1 and CDR2: MNHEY, SVGAGI. The CDR3 contains 14 residues. As DNA, the CDR3 is TGTGCCAGCAGTTCCCGGACGGTAAACTATGGCTACACCTTC. This encodes CASSSRTVNYGYTF.

The chain uses TRBV28 and TRBJ2-7; D is undetermined. V was trimmed by 3 bases and J by 0 bases, leaving 21 bases between them. Per germline, CDR1 MDHEN and CDR2 SYDVKM. The CDR3 runs 18 residues. The CDR3 region is CASSFLLHIRSYSYEQYF. In DNA form, the CDR3 reads TGTGCCAGCAGTTTTTTGTTACACATCAGGAGTTACTCCTACGAGCAGTACTTC. Together with reference TRBV28 and TRBJ2-7, the CDR3 gives the full variable domain: DVKVTQSSRYLVKRTGEKVFLECVQDMDHENMFWYRQDPGLGLRLIYFSYDVKMKEKGDIPEGYSVSREKKERFSLILESASTNQTSMYLCASSFLLHIRSYSYEQYFGPGTRLTVT.

V and J are TRBV19 and TRBJ2-2; the D gene is possibly TRBD2 (5 bases). The V gene lost 4 bases and the J gene lost 0 bases, with 15 bases spanning the gap. Germline V gene sequence: CDR1 LNHDA, CDR2 SQIVND (reference sequence). CDR3 size: 17 residues. The CDR3 loop is CASSTRFSGANTGELFF. The CDR3 DNA sequence: TGTGCCAGTAGTACCCGGTTTTCCGGGGCGAACACCGGGGAGCTGTTTTTT.

The V gene is TRBV5-4, the J gene TRBJ2-5; TRBD2 agrees at 12 bases. Trimming removed 1 base from V and 1 base from J; junction bases left unmatched: 2. This CDR3 has 16 amino acids. The germline CDR1 and CDR2 sequences are SGHNT and YYREEE (reference sequence). CDR3 DNA sequence: TGTGCCAGCAGCTTGTTGACTAGCGGGAGCCAAGAGACCCAGTACTTC. It specifies CASSLLTSGSQETQYF.

The J gene is TRBJ2-2, the V gene TRBV10-3; D unclear. CDR3 length: 10 amino acids. Between the trimmed V and J ends, which lost 8 bases and 11 bases, there was a span of 9 bases. CDR1 is ENHRY and CDR2 is SYGVKD in the germline V gene. CDR3 loop: CAIGTTELFF. CDR3 DNA: TGTGCCATCGGTACAACAGAGCTGTTTTTT.

The chain recombines TRBV5-4 with TRBJ1-1; no clear D gene. The CDR3 totals 15 residues. Germline CDR1 reads SGHNT; CDR2 reads YYREEE (reference sequence). Trimming pared 10 bases from V and 0 bases from J, leaving 19 bases between. CDR3 protein: CAGGSKTDLNTEAFF. The CDR3 DNA sequence: TGTGCCGGCGGGTCGAAAACAGATTTGAACACTGAAGCTTTCTTT.

This chain joins TRBV19 and TRBJ2-3; D unresolved. Germline-derived CDR1 and CDR2 are LNHDA and SQIVND (reference sequence). The CDR3 spans 15 residues. Trimming took off 8 bases at V and 2 bases at J, with 17 bases between the two ends. The CDR3: CASRAQPLPTDTQYF. Written as DNA, the CDR3 is TGTGCCAGTCGGGCGCAGCCTCTGCCCACAGATACGCAGTATTTT.

This clone is a singleton in its sample. The chain uses TRBV2 and TRBJ1-1; TRBD1 might be the D (5 bases). The germline V and J ends were trimmed by 4 bases and 5 bases, with 26 bases remaining between them. This CDR3 spans 18 amino acids. The germline V gene encodes CDR1 SNHLY and CDR2 FYNNEI. CDR3 nucleotide sequence: TGTGCCAGCAGTGGCACGCTTCTTGGCCGGGGGTCGCGGACTGAAGCTTTCTTT. It yields the protein CASSGTLLGRGSRTEAFF.

The V and J genes are TRBV28 and TRBJ2-7; 14 nucleotides align to TRBD2. V lost 5 bases to trimming and J lost 3 bases; unmatched junction nucleotides: 12. This CDR3 has 18 amino acids. CDR1 is MDHEN and CDR2 is SYDVKM in the germline V gene. CDR3 region: CASSPMGLAGEYYYEQYF. The CDR3 DNA reads as TGTGCCAGCAGTCCTATGGGACTAGCGGGAGAGTATTACTACGAGCAGTACTTC. The full variable domain, rest sourced from reference TRBV28 and TRBJ2-7, is DVKVTQSSRYLVKRTGEKVFLECVQDMDHENMFWYRQDPGLGLRLIYFSYDVKMKEKGDIPEGYSVSREKKERFSLILESASTNQTSMYLCASSPMGLAGEYYYEQYFGPGTRLTVT.

The chain recombines TRBV2 with TRBJ2-1; D possibly corresponds to TRBD1 (5 bases). Germline V gene lookup returns CDR1 SNHLY and CDR2 FYNNEI. This CDR3 is built from 13 residues. The germline V and J ends were trimmed by 8 bases and 6 bases, with 14 bases remaining between them. The CDR3 bases are TGTGCCAGCGACTCAGGGTCCGGCAATGAGCAGTTCTTC. Protein: CASDSGSGNEQFF.

V usage is TRBV18 and J usage is TRBJ2-7; possible D gene TRBD1, 5 bases. The CDR3 sequence is 15 residues long. Per the germline V gene, CDR1 is KGHSH and CDR2 is LQKENI. V was trimmed by 6 bases and J by 6 bases, leaving 21 bases between them. The CDR3 loop reads CASSPGPTIRGEQYF. In DNA form, the CDR3 reads TGTGCCAGCTCCCCCGGGCCAACCATTAGGGGCGAGCAGTACTTC.

This clone was seen once. The rearrangement joins TRBV19 to TRBJ2-3; possible D gene TRBD1, 5 bases. The V gene lost 3 bases and the J gene lost 0 bases, with 10 bases spanning the gap. CDR1 is LNHDA and CDR2 is SQIVND in the germline V gene (reference sequence). This CDR3 has 15 amino acids. The CDR3 region has the DNA TGTGCCAGTAGTATTCAGGGCCCCAGCACAGATACGCAGTATTTT. Translation: CASSIQGPSTDTQYF. Full variable domain (outside the CDR3, taken from reference TRBV19 and TRBJ2-3): DGGITQSPKYLFRKEGQNVTLSCEQNLNHDAMYWYRQDPGQGLRLIYYSQIVNDFQKGDIAEGYSVSREKKESFPLTVTSAQKNPTAFYLCASSIQGPSTDTQYFGPGTRLTVL.

The chain employs TRBV6-5 and TRBJ1-5, with D perhaps TRBD1 (5 bases). CDR3 length equals 16 residues. The V gene lost 2 bases and the J gene lost 6 bases, with 17 bases spanning the gap. The germline CDR1 and CDR2 sequences are MNHEY and SVGAGI. The CDR3 is CASSYGGARLPQPQHF. The CDR3 DNA is TGTGCCAGCAGTTACGGAGGGGCGCGGTTGCCTCAGCCCCAGCATTTT.

This sequence joins TRBV5-1 and TRBJ1-2; a possible D gene is TRBD1 (6 bases). This CDR3 contains 14 residues. Trimming left V 6 bases short and J 5 bases short, with 17 bases between. Germline CDR1 is SGHRS and CDR2 is YFSETQ. CDR3 nucleotides: TGCGCCAGCACCACGGGGGCTTCGGGTTATGGCTACACCTTC. This gives the protein CASTTGASGYGYTF.

This chain uses TRBV5-1 with TRBJ2-5, with no clear D. Trimming took 1 base from V and 2 from J, leaving 15 bases between them. In germline, CDR1 is SGHRS, CDR2 YFSETQ. The CDR3 spans 16 residues. CDR3 amino acids: CASSLNAPTPQETQYF. The CDR3 DNA follows: TGCGCCAGCAGCTTGAACGCTCCTACTCCGCAAGAGACCCAGTACTTC.

This clone was observed once. The V gene is TRBV4-3, the J gene TRBJ2-7; possible D gene TRBD1, 5 bases. Per germline, CDR1 LGHNA and CDR2 YSLEER. Trimming left V 0 bases short and J 6 bases short, with 15 bases between. The CDR3 is 15 amino acids. CDR3 coding DNA: TGCGCCAGCAGCCAAGAAGTCGCCAGGGCCCCCGAGCAGTACTTC. Protein sequence: CASSQEVARAPEQYF.

Worth noting for this clone: In the same sample, other DNA sequences code for this CDR3. The chain employs TRBV4-2 and TRBJ2-7, with a possible D match to TRBD1 (5 bases). The CDR3 spans 15 residues. V was pared by 1 base and J by 0 bases, with 10 bases between. Germline V gives CDR1 LGHNA, CDR2 YNFKEQ. In DNA form, the CDR3 reads TGTGCCAGCAGCCAAGCGGCTAGGGGCTCCTACGAGCAGTACTTC. Its translation: CASSQAARGSYEQYF.

On this clone itself: Other DNA sequences from this sample encode an identical CDR3 as well. The chain recombines TRBV5-1 with TRBJ2-3; 9 bases line up with TRBD1. CDR3 length: 14 residues. Germline trimming cut 2 bases from V and 4 bases from J; bases unmatched to any gene: 2. Germline values: CDR1 SGHRS, CDR2 YFSETQ. For the CDR3, the DNA is TGCGCCAGCAGCTTACAGGGGGCCCCAGATACGCAGTATTTT. Translated, it gives CASSLQGAPDTQYF.

The genes are TRBV7-9 and TRBJ1-2, with D unclear. CDR3 size: 13 residues. Germline assignment: CDR1 SEHNR and CDR2 FQNEAQ (reference sequence). The V end was cut by 5 bases, the J end by 2 bases, with 9 bases between. CDR3: CASSQDGNYGYTF. CDR3 in DNA: TGTGCCAGCAGCCAGGACGGGAACTATGGCTACACCTTC.

The sample holds one count of this clone. The identical CDR3 is also encoded by other nucleotide sequences in the sample. V is TRBV30 and J is TRBJ2-5; possible D gene TRBD1, 5 bases. This CDR3 spans 13 amino acids. Germline CDR1 is GTSNPN and CDR2 is SVGIG (reference sequence). The V gene lost 4 bases and the J gene lost 1 base, with 10 bases spanning the gap. The CDR3 loop is CAWNRQSQETQYF. CDR3 coding DNA: TGTGCCTGGAATAGACAGTCCCAAGAGACCCAGTACTTC.